The 7 T cell receptor beta chains below come from one sample, sequenced in a study of blood T cells in healthy people across ages. With a J-beta primer mix and a sample-barcoded 5' primer, a second PCR ran roughly 6 to 11 cycles. TCRdb reprocessed the 5' RACE reads via MiXCR and lists one record per CDR3 protein. Of about 830,000 distinct CDR3 sequences detected, roughly 60% appear once; the ten largest clones hold about 27%. Sequencing was carried out using blood. These receptors came from a man aged 25 to 40 in good health.

Turning to this clonotype: A read error may account for a junction end that differs from germline. This sequence joins TRBV11-2 and TRBJ2-7; no clear D. The CDR3 is made up of 14 amino acids. Per the germline V gene, CDR1 is SGHAT and CDR2 is FQNNGV. The CDR3 sequence: CACSSQGRFYEQYF. The DNA for the CDR3 is TGTGCCTGCAGCTCGCAAGGACGGTTCTACGAGCAGTACTTC.

Notes on this clonotype: One junction end does not reproduce the germline sequence, and a read error may be involved. The gene calls are TRBV18 and TRBJ2-7; weak D call: TRBD1 (5 bases). The CDR3 spans 15 residues. The V gene's germline CDR1 is KGHSH and CDR2 LQKENI. This chain's CDR3 is CVSSPLQAGTYEQYF. As DNA, the CDR3 is TGTGTCAGCTCTCCCCTCCAAGCAGGGACCTACGAGCAGTACTTC.

The rearrangement joins TRBV12-3 or TRBV12-4 to TRBJ2-1; TRBD2 agrees at 12 bases. The CDR3 is 16 residues long. V shed 4 bases, J shed 9 bases, and the junction held 10 bases outside the gene matches. As DNA, the CDR3 is TGTGCCAGCAGTTCCATACTAGCGGGGGGCGGAGGTGAGCAGTTCTTC. Protein sequence: CASSSILAGGGGEQFF.

This chain connects TRBV28 to TRBJ2-1; 8 nucleotides agree with TRBD1. CDR1 and CDR2 from the germline V gene are MDHEN and SYDVKM. Trimming at V came to 5 bases and at J to 3 bases, leaving 12 bases not matched to a gene. This CDR3 has 17 residues. The CDR3 loop is CASSGGAGQGHYNEQFF. DNA of the CDR3: TGTGCCAGCAGTGGTGGGGCCGGACAGGGACACTACAATGAGCAGTTCTTC.

CDR3 nucleotides: TGCGCCAGCAGCCACCGACAGGGGAAGCCACTTCGCAACAATGAGCAGTTCTTC. This sequence encodes CASSHRQGKPLRNNEQFF. The gene calls are TRBV5-1 and TRBJ2-1; 8 bases are shared with TRBD1. Per germline, CDR1 SGHRS and CDR2 YFSETQ. The CDR3 is 18 amino acids. Trimming cost V 4 bases and J 5 bases; bases outside gene matches: 17.

The CDR3 coding sequence is TGTGCCAGCAGCCCGCCTAGTCCGCGATACAATGAGCAGTTCTTC. This gives the protein CASSPPSPRYNEQFF. The rearrangement uses TRBV7-8 and TRBJ2-1; D uncertain. Trimming took off 5 bases at V and 4 bases at J, with 15 bases between the two ends. This CDR3 has 15 amino acids. Per the germline V gene, CDR1 is SGHVS and CDR2 is FQNEAQ.

This clonotype is a singleton in its sample. This chain uses TRBV4-3 with TRBJ2-3; 11 nucleotides agree with TRBD2. Germline values: CDR1 LGHNA, CDR2 YSLEER. The CDR3 is 16 amino acids. The V segment lost 1 base and the J segment 4 bases; nucleotides outside the gene matches: 4. Written as DNA, the CDR3 is TGCGCCAGCAGCCAAGTACTAGCGGGGGTCGCAGATACGCAGTATTTT. Translated: CASSQVLAGVADTQYF.